This T cell receptor (beta chain) was documented in a study of blood T cell repertoires in COVID-19. Study overall: Material from acute and convalescent COVID-19 was sourced from the United States, Italy and Spain.

In the original processing: Amplification with reference gene primers provided the estimates of nucleated cell counts. This table comes from immunoSEQ multiplex PCR, and its TCRdb copy is limited to in-frame clones, with some not included. V and J calls and clone size come straight from that table; D and trimming were deduced from the DNA. Among some 400,000 clones listed, just over 90% were seen once. V trimming: 1 base; J trimming: 7 bases; junction bases outside the gene matches: 6. From germline, CDR1 is SGHRS and CDR2 YFSETQ. The CDR3 is made up of 15 amino acids. Clinical history as reported by participants underpinned cohort assignment.

V usage is TRBV5-1 and J usage is TRBJ2-1; 9 nucleotides line up with TRBD1. This receptor was identified in a woman aged 40 to 50 who had been exposed to COVID-19. The sequenced material came from PBMCs or T cells enriched from blood (not recorded which). CDR3 in amino acids: CASSLRGQGKNEQFF. In DNA, the CDR3 is TGCGCCAGCAGCTTGAGGGGACAGGGTAAGAATGAGCAGTTCTTC.